Below, one T cell receptor beta chain is given with its context. Its antigen is still unknown. TCRdb used MiXCR to reprocess the RT-PCR reads, holding one entry per CDR3 protein. The repertoire has hundreds of thousands of distinct CDR3 sequences, about 15% of them found once; the top ten carry roughly 7.2%. This record belongs to a study of response to subunit inactivated influenza vaccine. Study results and caveats: The authors offered the suggestion that each seasonal influenza vaccination recruits few new T cells.

The CDR3 sequence is 14 residues long. Germline V gives CDR1 SEHNR, CDR2 FQNEAQ (reference sequence). The J segment lost 7 bases and the V segment lost 4 bases, leaving 6 bases of the junction unmatched. The source is a man in his fifties who received an inactivated influenza vaccine. Sequencing used PBMCs from blood, obtained around two weeks before vaccination. V gene TRBV7-9 combines with J gene TRBJ2-1, with 8 bases identical to TRBD1. CDR3 in DNA: TGTGCCAGCAGCTCCCGGACAGGGCTAAATGAGCAGTTCTTC. Its translation is CASSSRTGLNEQFF.